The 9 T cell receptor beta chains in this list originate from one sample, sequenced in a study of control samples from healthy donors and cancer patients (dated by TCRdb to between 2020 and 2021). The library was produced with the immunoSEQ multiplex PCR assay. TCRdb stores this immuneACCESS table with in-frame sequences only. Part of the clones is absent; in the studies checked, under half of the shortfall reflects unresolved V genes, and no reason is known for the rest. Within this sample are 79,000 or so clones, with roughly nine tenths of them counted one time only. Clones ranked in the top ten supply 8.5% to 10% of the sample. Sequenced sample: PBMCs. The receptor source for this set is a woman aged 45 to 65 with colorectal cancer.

Written as DNA, the CDR3 is TGTGCCAGCAGCATCGGAGGGGAAGATCAGCCCCAGCATTTT. As protein: CASSIGGEDQPQHF. The V call is TRBV5-5, the J call TRBJ1-5, with a tentative D call TRBD1 (5 bases). Trimming pared 4 bases from V and 5 bases from J, leaving 13 bases between. The length of the CDR3 is 14 residues. The germline gives CDR1 SGHKS, CDR2 YYEKEE (reference sequence). Filled out from reference TRBV5-5 and TRBJ1-5, the complete variable domain reads DAGVTQSPTHLIKTRGQQVTLRCSPISGHKSVSWYQQVLGQGPQFIFQYYEKEERGRGNFPDRFSARQFPNYSSELNVNALLLGDSALYLCASSIGGEDQPQHFGDGTRLSIL.

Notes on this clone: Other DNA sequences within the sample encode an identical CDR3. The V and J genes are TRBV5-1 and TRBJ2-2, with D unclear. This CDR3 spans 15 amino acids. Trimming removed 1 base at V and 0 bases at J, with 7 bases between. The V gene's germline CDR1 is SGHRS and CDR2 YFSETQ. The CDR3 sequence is CASSLPGTNTGELFF. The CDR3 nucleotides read TGCGCCAGCAGCTTGCCAGGAACGAACACCGGGGAGCTGTTTTTT.

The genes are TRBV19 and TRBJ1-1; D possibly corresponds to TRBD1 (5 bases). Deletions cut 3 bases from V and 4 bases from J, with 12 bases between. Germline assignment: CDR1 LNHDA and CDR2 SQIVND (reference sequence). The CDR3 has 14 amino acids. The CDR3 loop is CASSMSGWSTEAFF. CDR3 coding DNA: TGTGCCAGTAGTATGTCAGGGTGGAGCACTGAAGCTTTCTTT. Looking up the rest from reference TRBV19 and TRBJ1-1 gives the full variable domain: DGGITQSPKYLFRKEGQNVTLSCEQNLNHDAMYWYRQDPGQGLRLIYYSQIVNDFQKGDIAEGYSVSREKKESFPLTVTSAQKNPTAFYLCASSMSGWSTEAFFGQGTRLTVV.

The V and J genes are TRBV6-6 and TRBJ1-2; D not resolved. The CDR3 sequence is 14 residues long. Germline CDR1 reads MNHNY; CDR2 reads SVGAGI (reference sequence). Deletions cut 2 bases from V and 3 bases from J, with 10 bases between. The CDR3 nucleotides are TGTGCCAGCAGTTACCGGAGCGGGGACTATGGCTACACCTTC. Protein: CASSYRSGDYGYTF.

The CDR3 spells CASSPQGARSTDTQYF. CDR3 coding DNA: TGCGCCAGCAGCCCCCAGGGGGCTCGTAGCACAGATACGCAGTATTTT. The genes are TRBV5-1 and TRBJ2-3, with 8 bases that match TRBD1. This CDR3 has 16 residues. With 4 bases clipped from V and 0 bases from J, the junction kept 7 bases outside the gene matches. Germline V gives CDR1 SGHRS, CDR2 YFSETQ.

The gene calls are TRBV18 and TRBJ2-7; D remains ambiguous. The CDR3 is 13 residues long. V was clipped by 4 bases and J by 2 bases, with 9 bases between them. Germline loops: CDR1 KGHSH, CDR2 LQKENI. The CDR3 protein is CASSLDTAYEQYV. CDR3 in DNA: TGTGCCAGCTCACTAGACACCGCCTACGAGCAGTACGTC.

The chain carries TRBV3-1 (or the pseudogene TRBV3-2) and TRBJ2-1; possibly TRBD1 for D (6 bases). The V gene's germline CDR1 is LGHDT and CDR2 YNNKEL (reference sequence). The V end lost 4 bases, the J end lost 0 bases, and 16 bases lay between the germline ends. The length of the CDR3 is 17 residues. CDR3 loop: CASSPGQYPSSYNEQFF. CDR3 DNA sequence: TGTGCCAGCAGCCCAGGACAGTACCCTAGCTCCTACAATGAGCAGTTCTTC.

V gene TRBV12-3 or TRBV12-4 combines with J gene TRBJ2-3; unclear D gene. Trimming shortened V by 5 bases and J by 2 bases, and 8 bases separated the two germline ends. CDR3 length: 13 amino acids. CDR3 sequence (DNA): TGTGCCAGCAGTGCCCCCAACACAGATACGCAGTATTTT. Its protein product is CASSAPNTDTQYF.

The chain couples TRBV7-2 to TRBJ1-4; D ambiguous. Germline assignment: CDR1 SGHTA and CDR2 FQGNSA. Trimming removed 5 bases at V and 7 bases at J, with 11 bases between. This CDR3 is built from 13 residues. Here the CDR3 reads CASSRGGSEKLFF. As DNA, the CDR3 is TGTGCCAGCAGCCGGGGAGGGTCTGAAAAACTGTTTTTT. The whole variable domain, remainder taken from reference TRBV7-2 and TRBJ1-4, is GAGVSQSPSNKVTEKGKDVELRCDPISGHTALYWYRQSLGQGLEFLIYFQGNSAPDKSGLPSDRFSAERTGGSVSTLTIQRTQQEDSAVYLCASSRGGSEKLFFGSGTQLSVL.